Below, one T cell receptor beta chain is given with its context. V shed 3 bases and J 0 bases; nucleotides not matched to a gene: 0. CDR1 and CDR2 (germline): SGHAT, FQNNGV. The CDR3 has 14 residues. This specimen comes from a study of blood T cell repertoires in COVID-19. Study-level information: From T cells, B-cell-depleted T cells, or PBMCs came the material, which was cDNA or gDNA.

The table came from immunoSEQ multiplex PCR; TCRdb's copy has only in-frame clones and leaves some out. The sample includes approximately 260,000 clones, about nine tenths of them seen just once. Sequencing input: PBMCs or T cells enriched from blood (not recorded which). The source is a woman aged 30 to 39 with acute COVID-19. The chain employs TRBV11-2 and TRBJ1-2; 8 bases fit TRBD1. CDR3 loop: CASSLDRANYGYTF. CDR3 sequence (DNA): TGTGCCAGCAGCTTGGACAGGGCTAACTATGGCTACACCTTC.